This is a list of T cell receptor beta chains from one sample in a study of blood T cell repertoires in COVID-19. Profiled with immunoSEQ multiplex PCR; TCRdb holds only in-frame clones, not every one. Here the sample spans some 190,000 clones, 75% to 90% being singletons. Sequencing was carried out using peripheral blood. These receptor sequences come from a woman aged 55-70 years with acute or convalescent COVID-19. CDR3s include the opening cysteine and the closing phenylalanine or tryptophan.

len: 15; v_gene: TRBV27; CDR3aa: CASSIDRGSNYGYTF
len: 13; v_gene: TRBV4-2; CDR3aa: CASSQDTGGEQFF
len: 15; v_gene: TRBV3-1/TRBV3-2; CDR3aa: CASSQGLQPNTEAFF
len: 13; v_gene: TRBV30; CDR3aa: CAWSDSLGGEQYF
len: 20; v_gene: TRBV27; CDR3aa: CASSLSWTGGLRGSNQPQHF
len: 15; v_gene: TRBV4-2; CDR3aa: CASSQPTEGYTEAFF
len: 11; v_gene: TRBV10-2; CDR3aa: CASYWAGEQFF
len: 13; v_gene: TRBV5-1; CDR3aa: CASSPGQGETQYF
len: 15; v_gene: TRBV18; CDR3aa: CASSPGQGTYNEQFF
len: 16; v_gene: TRBV11-2; CDR3aa: CASRRLAGGPYNEQFF
len: 13; v_gene: TRBV29-1; CDR3aa: CSVAPGQGYGYTF
len: 18; v_gene: TRBV10-3; CDR3aa: CAISGGNGQGGRNTEAFF
len: 15; v_gene: TRBV7-2; CDR3aa: CASSSFSTGPSGAFF
len: 15; v_gene: TRBV19; CDR3aa: CASSELAGVTDTQYF
len: 14; v_gene: TRBV6-5; CDR3aa: CASIRDTSNQPQHF
len: 14; v_gene: TRBV5-1; CDR3aa: CASSRQGVNEKLFF
len: 12; v_gene: TRBV29-1; CDR3aa: CSVEKNSREQYF
len: 18; v_gene: TRBV28; CDR3aa: CASSPHSGLAGAYNEQFF
len: 16; v_gene: TRBV10-3; CDR3aa: CAISDLLVGTRVEAFF
len: 14; v_gene: TRBV3-1/TRBV3-2; CDR3aa: CASSRGELNTEAFF
len: 15; v_gene: TRBV19; CDR3aa: CASSIESSGRNEQFF
len: 14; v_gene: TRBV19; CDR3aa: CAISSGQGGTEAFF
len: 15; v_gene: TRBV3-1/TRBV3-2; CDR3aa: CASSQDSRTGYGYTF